The sequence of this T cell receptor beta chain was determined in a study of cytomegalovirus exposure and HLA in healthy donors. In the PCR, 60 Vbeta and 13 Jbeta primers were used. Repertoires were generated with immunoSEQ multiplex PCR, while TCRdb's copy carries only in-frame clones and drops some. Of approximately 250,000 clones listed, 85% are singletons. Germline loops: CDR1 SGHNT, CDR2 YENEEA. The V end lost 4 bases, the J end lost 1 base, and 7 bases lay between the germline ends. The CDR3 is made up of 13 amino acids. About this clone: Antigen: not known.

Regarding the study as a whole: Later analysis found that TCR beta chains associated with HLA were more clonally expanded than other, equally common chains. When analyzed later, a missense DCLRE1C variant was found to be linked to TCR beta V- and J-gene trimming. When analyzed later, the rates of TCR association showed variation by HLA locus, with DRB1 the most and HLA-C the fewest.

This TCR was recovered from a girl aged 2-10 years in good health and CMV-seronegative. The genes are TRBV11-3 and TRBJ1-1; the D is unclear. The sample comprised PBMCs. CDR3 protein: CASSYRQNTEAFF. The CDR3 bases are TGTGCCAGCAGCTATCGACAGAACACTGAAGCTTTCTTT.